The T cell receptor beta chain under discussion was sequenced for a study of blood T cell repertoires in COVID-19. Everyone who took part was 18 to 89 years old, and they came from 20 to 25 US areas. Which cohort a participant joined came from the clinical history participants gave. Generated by immunoSEQ multiplex PCR, the TCRdb table keeps only in-frame clones and is missing some. The sample contains 350,000 to 450,000 clones, 91% of which appear only once. CDR3 length equals 13 residues. The ends were cut back, 5 bases at V and 6 bases at J, with 10 bases in the middle. Per germline, CDR1 SNHLY and CDR2 FYNNEI.

The sequence was obtained from a woman between 40 and 50 years old who had been exposed to COVID-19. Sequencing used PBMCs or T cells enriched from blood (not recorded which). The gene calls are TRBV2 and TRBJ2-2; D is uncertain. This CDR3 reads CASSTIAAGELFF. CDR3 DNA sequence: TGTGCCAGCAGTACCATAGCAGCCGGGGAGCTGTTTTTT.